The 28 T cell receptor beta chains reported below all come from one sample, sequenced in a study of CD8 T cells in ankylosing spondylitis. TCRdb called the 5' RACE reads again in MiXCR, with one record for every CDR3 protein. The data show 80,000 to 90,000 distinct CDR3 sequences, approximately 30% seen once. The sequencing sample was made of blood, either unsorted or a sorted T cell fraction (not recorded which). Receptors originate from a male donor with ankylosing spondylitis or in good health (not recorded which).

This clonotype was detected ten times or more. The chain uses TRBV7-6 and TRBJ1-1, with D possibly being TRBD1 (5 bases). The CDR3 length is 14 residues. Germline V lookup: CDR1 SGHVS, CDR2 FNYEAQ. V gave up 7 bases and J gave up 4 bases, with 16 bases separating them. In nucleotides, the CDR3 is TGTGCCAGCACCCGAGAAGGGACTGGCACTGAAGCTTTCTTT. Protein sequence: CASTREGTGTEAFF.

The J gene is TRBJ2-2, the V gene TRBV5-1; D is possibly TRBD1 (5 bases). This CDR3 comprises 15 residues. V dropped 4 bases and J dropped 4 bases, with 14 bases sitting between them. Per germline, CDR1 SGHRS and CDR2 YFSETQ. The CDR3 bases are TGCGCCAGCAGCCAGGGCCCTATTGGCACCGGGGAGCTGTTTTTT. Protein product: CASSQGPIGTGELFF.

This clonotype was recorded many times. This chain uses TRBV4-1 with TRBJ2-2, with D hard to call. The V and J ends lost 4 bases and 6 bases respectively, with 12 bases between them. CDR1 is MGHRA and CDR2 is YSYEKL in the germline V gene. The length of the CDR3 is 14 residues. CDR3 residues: CASSPDVRAGELFF. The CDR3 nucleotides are TGCGCCAGCAGCCCCGATGTACGGGCCGGGGAGCTGTTTTTT.

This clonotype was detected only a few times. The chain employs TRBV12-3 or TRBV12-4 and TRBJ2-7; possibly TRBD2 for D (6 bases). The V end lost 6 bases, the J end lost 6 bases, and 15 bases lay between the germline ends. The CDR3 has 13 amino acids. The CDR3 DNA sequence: TGTGCCAGCAGATTACGGGAGTTAGGCGAGCAGTACTTC. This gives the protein CASRLRELGEQYF.

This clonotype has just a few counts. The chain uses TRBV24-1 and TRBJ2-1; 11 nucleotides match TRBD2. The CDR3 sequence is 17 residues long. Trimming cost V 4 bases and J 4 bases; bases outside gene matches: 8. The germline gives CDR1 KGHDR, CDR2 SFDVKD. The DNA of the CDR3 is TGTGCCACCAGTGAGGGTCCGGGACTAGCGGATTACAATGAGCAGTTCTTC. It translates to CATSEGPGLADYNEQFF.

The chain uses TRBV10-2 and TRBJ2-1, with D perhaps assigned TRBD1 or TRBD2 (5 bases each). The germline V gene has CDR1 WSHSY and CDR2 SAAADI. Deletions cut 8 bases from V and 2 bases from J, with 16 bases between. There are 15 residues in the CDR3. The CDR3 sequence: CASLVWDATYNEQFF. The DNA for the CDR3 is TGCGCCAGCCTGGTCTGGGACGCCACCTACAATGAGCAGTTCTTC.

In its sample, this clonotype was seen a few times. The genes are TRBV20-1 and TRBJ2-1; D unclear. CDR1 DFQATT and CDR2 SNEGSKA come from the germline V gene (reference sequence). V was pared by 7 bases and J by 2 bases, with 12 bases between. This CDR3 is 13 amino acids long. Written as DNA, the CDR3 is TGCAGTGGGGGTACAGATCCCTACAATGAGCAGTTCTTC. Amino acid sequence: CSGGTDPYNEQFF.

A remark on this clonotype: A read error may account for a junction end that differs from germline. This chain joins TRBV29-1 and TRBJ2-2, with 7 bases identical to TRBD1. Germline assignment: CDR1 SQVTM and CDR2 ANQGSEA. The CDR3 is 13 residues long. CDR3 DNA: TGCAGTGTTGACAGGGACCTTTCCGGGGAGCTGTTTTTT. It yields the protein CSVDRDLSGELFF.

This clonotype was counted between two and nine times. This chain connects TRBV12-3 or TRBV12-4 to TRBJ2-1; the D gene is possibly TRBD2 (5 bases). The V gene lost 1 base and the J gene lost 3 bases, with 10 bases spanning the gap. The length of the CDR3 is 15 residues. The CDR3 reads CASSLGGKGYNEQFF. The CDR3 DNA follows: TGTGCCAGCAGTTTAGGAGGGAAAGGCTACAATGAGCAGTTCTTC.

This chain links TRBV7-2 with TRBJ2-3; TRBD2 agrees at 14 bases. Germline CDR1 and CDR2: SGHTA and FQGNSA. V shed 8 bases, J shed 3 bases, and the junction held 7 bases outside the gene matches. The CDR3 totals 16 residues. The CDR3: CASGLAGGRVTDTQYF. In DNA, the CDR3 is TGTGCCAGCGGACTAGCGGGGGGACGGGTTACAGATACGCAGTATTTT. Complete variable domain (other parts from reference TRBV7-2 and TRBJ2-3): GAGVSQSPSNKVTEKGKDVELRCDPISGHTALYWYRQSLGQGLEFLIYFQGNSAPDKSGLPSDRFSAERTGGSVSTLTIQRTQQEDSAVYLCASGLAGGRVTDTQYFGPGTRLTVL.

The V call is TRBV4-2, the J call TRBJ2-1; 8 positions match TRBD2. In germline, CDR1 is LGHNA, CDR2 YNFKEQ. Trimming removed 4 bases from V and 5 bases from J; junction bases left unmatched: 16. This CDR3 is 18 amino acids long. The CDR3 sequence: CASSRRQAGDVGNNEQFF. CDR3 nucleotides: TGTGCCAGCAGCCGTCGACAAGCGGGAGATGTGGGGAACAATGAGCAGTTCTTC.

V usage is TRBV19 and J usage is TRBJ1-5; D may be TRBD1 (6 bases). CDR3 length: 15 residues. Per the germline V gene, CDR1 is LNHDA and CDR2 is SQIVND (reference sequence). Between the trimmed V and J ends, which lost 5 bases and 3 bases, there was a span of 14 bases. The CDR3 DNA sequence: TGTGCCAGTAGTCCGGACAGCACGTCCAATCAGCCCCAGCATTTT. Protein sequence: CASSPDSTSNQPQHF.

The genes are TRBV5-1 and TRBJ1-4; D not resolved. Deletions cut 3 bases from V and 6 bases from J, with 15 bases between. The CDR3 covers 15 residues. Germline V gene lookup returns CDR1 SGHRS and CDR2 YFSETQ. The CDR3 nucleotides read TGCGCCAGCAGCTCCTCGAGGTTAATCGATGAAAAACTGTTTTTT. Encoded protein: CASSSSRLIDEKLFF.

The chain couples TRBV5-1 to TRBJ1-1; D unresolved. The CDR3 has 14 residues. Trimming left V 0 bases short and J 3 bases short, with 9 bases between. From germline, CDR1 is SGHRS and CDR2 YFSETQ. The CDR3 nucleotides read TGCGCCAGCAGCTTGGCCGGGCTGGACACTGAAGCTTTCTTT. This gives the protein CASSLAGLDTEAFF.

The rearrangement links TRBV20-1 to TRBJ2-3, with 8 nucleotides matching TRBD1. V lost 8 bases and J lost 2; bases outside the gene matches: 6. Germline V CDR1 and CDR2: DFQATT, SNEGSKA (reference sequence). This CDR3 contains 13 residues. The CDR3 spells CSQWTGSTDTQYF. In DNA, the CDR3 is TGCAGTCAATGGACAGGGTCCACAGATACGCAGTATTTT.

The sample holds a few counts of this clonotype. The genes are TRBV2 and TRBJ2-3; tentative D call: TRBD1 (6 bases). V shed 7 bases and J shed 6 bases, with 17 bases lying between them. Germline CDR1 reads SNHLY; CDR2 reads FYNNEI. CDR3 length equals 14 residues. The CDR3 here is CASNQQGGQDTQYF. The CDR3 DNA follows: TGTGCCAGCAATCAACAGGGCGGTCAGGATACGCAGTATTTT.

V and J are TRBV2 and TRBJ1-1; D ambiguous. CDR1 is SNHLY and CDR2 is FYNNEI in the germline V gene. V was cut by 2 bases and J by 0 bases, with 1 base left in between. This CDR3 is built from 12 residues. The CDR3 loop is CASSELNTEAFF. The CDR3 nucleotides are TGTGCCAGCAGTGAACTGAACACTGAAGCTTTCTTT.

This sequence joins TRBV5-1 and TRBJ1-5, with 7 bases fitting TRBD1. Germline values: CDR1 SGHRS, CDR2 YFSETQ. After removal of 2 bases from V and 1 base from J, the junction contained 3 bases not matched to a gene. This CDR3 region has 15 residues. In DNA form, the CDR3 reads TGCGCCAGCAGCTTTTCAGGGGGAAGCAATCAGCCCCAGCATTTT. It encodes CASSFSGGSNQPQHF.

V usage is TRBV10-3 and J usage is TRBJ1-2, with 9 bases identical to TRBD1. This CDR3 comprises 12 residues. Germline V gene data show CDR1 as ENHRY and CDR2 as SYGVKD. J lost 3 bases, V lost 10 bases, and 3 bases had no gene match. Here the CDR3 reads CATRQGDYGYTF. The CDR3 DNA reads TGTGCCACCAGACAGGGGGACTATGGCTACACCTTC.

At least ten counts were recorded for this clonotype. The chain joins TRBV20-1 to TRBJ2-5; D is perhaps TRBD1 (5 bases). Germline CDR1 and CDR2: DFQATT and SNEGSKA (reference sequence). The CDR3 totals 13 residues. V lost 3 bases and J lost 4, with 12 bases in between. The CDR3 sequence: CSARARATETQYF. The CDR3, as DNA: TGCAGTGCTAGGGCCAGGGCTACAGAGACCCAGTACTTC.

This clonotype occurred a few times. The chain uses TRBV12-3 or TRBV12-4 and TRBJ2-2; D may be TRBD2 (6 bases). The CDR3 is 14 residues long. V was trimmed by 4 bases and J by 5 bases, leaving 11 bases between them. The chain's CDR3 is CASSSELATGELFF. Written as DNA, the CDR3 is TGTGCCAGCAGTTCCGAACTAGCAACCGGGGAGCTGTTTTTT.

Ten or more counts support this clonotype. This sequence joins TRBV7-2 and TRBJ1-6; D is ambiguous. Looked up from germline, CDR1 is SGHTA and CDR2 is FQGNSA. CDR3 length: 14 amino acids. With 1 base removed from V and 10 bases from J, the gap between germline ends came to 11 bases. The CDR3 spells CASSLEGHLSPLHF. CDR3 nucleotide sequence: TGTGCCAGCAGCTTAGAGGGCCATTTATCACCCCTCCACTTT.

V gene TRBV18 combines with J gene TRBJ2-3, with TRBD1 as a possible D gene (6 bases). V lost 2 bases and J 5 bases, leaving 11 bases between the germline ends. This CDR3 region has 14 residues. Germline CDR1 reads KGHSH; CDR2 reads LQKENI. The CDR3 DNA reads TGTGCCAGCTCACCAGACAGGTACCGAGATACGCAGTATTTT. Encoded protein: CASSPDRYRDTQYF.

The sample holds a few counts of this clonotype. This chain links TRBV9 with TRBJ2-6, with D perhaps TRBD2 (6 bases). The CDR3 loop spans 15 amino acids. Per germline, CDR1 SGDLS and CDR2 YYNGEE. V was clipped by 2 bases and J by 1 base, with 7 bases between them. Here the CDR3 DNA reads TGTGCCAGCAGCGTTCGGGGGTCTGGGGCCAACGTCCTGACTTTC. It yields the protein CASSVRGSGANVLTF.

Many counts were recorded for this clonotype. In DNA, the CDR3 is TGCAGTGGGATGAAAGTGAGCTCCTATAATTCACCCCTCCACTTT. This sequence encodes CSGMKVSSYNSPLHF. The V and J genes are TRBV20-1 and TRBJ1-6; D gene unclear. The CDR3 spans 15 residues. The V gene's germline CDR1 is DFQATT and CDR2 SNEGSKA (reference sequence). Trimming cost V 7 bases and J 0 bases, with 13 bases left between them.

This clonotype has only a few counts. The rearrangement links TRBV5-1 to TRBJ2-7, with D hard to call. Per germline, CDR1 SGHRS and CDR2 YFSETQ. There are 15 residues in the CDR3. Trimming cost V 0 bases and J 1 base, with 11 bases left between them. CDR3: CASSLASAPSYEQYF. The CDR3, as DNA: TGCGCCAGCAGCTTGGCCAGCGCCCCATCCTACGAGCAGTACTTC.

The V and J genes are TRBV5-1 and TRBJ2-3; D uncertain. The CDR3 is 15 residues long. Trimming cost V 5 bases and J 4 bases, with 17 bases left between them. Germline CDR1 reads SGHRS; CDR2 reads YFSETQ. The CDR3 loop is CASRPPLDSPDTQYF. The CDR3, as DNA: TGCGCCAGCAGGCCACCCTTGGATTCTCCAGATACGCAGTATTTT.

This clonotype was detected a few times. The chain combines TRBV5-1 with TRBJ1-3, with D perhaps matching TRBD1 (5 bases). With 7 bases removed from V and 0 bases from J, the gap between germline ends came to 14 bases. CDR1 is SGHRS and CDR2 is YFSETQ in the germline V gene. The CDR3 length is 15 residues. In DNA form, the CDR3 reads TGCGCCAGCGCTAATGGCGGGACCTCTGGAAACACCATATATTTT. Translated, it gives CASANGGTSGNTIYF. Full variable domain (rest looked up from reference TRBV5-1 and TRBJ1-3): KAGVTQTPRYLIKTRGQQVTLSCSPISGHRSVSWYQQTPGQGLQFLFEYFSETQRNKGNFPGRFSGRQFSNSRSEMNVSTLELGDSALYLCASANGGTSGNTIYFGEGSWLTVV.